This T cell receptor beta chain is from a study of T cell responses to AZD1222 COVID-19 vaccine. Overall study findings and caveats: Vaccine-associated CD4 TCRs ranged over spike, dominating at 160-218 and 743-854. In a largely white British group with more females than males, clonal diversity was possibly underestimated.

Notes on this clone: The antigen is unknown.

Generated by immunoSEQ multiplex PCR, the TCRdb table keeps only in-frame clones and is missing some. The table lists roughly 150,000 clones, 85% to 95% of them singletons. V shed 5 bases and J 6 bases; nucleotides not matched to a gene: 5. Germline V CDR1 and CDR2: SGHTA, FQGNSA. The CDR3 contains 15 residues. The V and J genes are TRBV7-2 and TRBJ2-1; 12 nucleotides align to TRBD1. The sequences come from peripheral blood, collected on day 0 of AZD1222 vaccination. The clonotype comes from an adult in good health. This chain's CDR3 is CASSPGQGAFNEQFF. The CDR3 DNA sequence: TGTGCCAGCAGCCCGGGACAGGGGGCATTCAATGAGCAGTTCTTC.